The next 32 T cell receptor beta chains were all read from a single sample in a study of blood T cell repertoires in COVID-19. Measured with immunoSEQ multiplex PCR; TCRdb has only the in-frame clones, and not every one. This repertoire shows approximately 140,000 clones, about 80% found once; its top ten account for under 9.5%. The sample was peripheral blood. The receptors here all came from a woman of 80 years or more in a cohort sampled during active or convalescent COVID-19.

The rearrangement uses TRBV7-8 and TRBJ1-5; D gene unclear. Germline CDR1 and CDR2: SGHVS and FQNEAQ. The CDR3 extends over 14 amino acids. Trimming took off 1 base at V and 3 bases at J, with 7 bases between the two ends. The CDR3 protein is CASSLGLNNQPQHF. The CDR3 DNA follows: TGTGCCAGCAGCTTAGGACTGAACAATCAGCCCCAGCATTTT.

The chain joins TRBV24-1 to TRBJ2-5; TRBD1 matches 7 bases. Germline CDR1 reads KGHDR; CDR2 reads SFDVKD. The V gene end was trimmed by 4 bases and the J gene end by 1 base; junction bases not matched to a gene: 8. CDR3 length: 16 residues. As DNA, the CDR3 is TGTGCCACCAGTGACCTAACAGGGGAATCCCAAGAGACCCAGTACTTC. It is translated as CATSDLTGESQETQYF.

The chain carries TRBV18 and TRBJ1-2; 8 bases map to TRBD1. The CDR3 loop spans 14 amino acids. CDR1 is KGHSH and CDR2 is LQKENI in the germline V gene. V was clipped by 3 bases and J by 5 bases; unmatched bases: 5. The CDR3 DNA reads as TGTGCCAGCTCACCGTTGGACAGGGAATATGGCTACACCTTC. As protein: CASSPLDREYGYTF.

V usage is TRBV6-5 and J usage is TRBJ2-2, with D possibly being TRBD2 (5 bases). V was trimmed by 1 base and J by 4 bases, leaving 10 bases between them. In germline, CDR1 is MNHEY, CDR2 SVGAGI. CDR3 length: 15 residues. CDR3 sequence: CASSYFGVATGELFF. CDR3 DNA: TGTGCCAGCAGTTACTTCGGGGTGGCCACCGGGGAGCTGTTTTTT.

The rearrangement uses TRBV7-2 and TRBJ2-7, with 7 bases that match TRBD2. Trimming at V came to 3 bases and at J to 0 bases, leaving 2 bases not matched to a gene. CDR1 SGHTA and CDR2 FQGNSA come from the germline V gene. CDR3 length equals 14 residues. This CDR3 is CASSFGGGSYEQYF. CDR3 DNA sequence: TGTGCCAGCAGCTTTGGGGGGGGCTCCTACGAGCAGTACTTC.

The chain employs TRBV5-1 and TRBJ2-3; D not resolved. The V end was cut by 0 bases, the J end by 0 bases, with 5 bases between. Germline V gene data show CDR1 as SGHRS and CDR2 as YFSETQ. The CDR3 spans 14 residues. DNA for the CDR3: TGCGCCAGCAGCTTGGGTCTGAGCACAGATACGCAGTATTTT. Translation gives CASSLGLSTDTQYF.

The chain uses TRBV4-2 and TRBJ1-5; the match to TRBD1 covers 7 bases. Unmatched junction bases numbered 10, after V lost 5 bases and J lost 6 bases. Germline lookup yields CDR1 LGHNA and CDR2 YNFKEQ. CDR3 length equals 15 residues. This CDR3 reads CASSVRDSGFQPQHF. The CDR3 nucleotides read TGTGCCAGCAGCGTCCGGGACAGCGGCTTTCAGCCCCAGCATTTT.

J is TRBJ1-6 and V is TRBV6-5; no definite D call. The CDR3 loop spans 13 amino acids. The V gene's germline CDR1 is MNHEY and CDR2 SVGAGI. Trimming removed 7 bases at V and 9 bases at J, with 13 bases between. In DNA, the CDR3 is TGTGCCAGCACTCGGGGTATAAGTTCACCCCTCCACTTT. This sequence encodes CASTRGISSPLHF.

V is TRBV19 and J is TRBJ2-2; TRBD1 might be the D (5 bases). With 8 bases removed from V and 10 bases from J, the gap between germline ends came to 23 bases. The CDR3 has 15 residues. The V gene's germline CDR1 is LNHDA and CDR2 SQIVND (reference sequence). The DNA for the CDR3 is TGTGCCAGTTCGGTAGGGCAGGGTCGAAAGGTGGAGCTGTTTTTT. Protein product: CASSVGQGRKVELFF. Complete variable domain (other parts from reference TRBV19 and TRBJ2-2): DGGITQSPKYLFRKEGQNVTLSCEQNLNHDAMYWYRQDPGQGLRLIYYSQIVNDFQKGDIAEGYSVSREKKESFPLTVTSAQKNPTAFYLCASSVGQGRKVELFFGEGSRLTVL.

V is TRBV28 and J is TRBJ2-3; D may be TRBD2 (7 bases). Trimming pared 6 bases from V and 1 base from J, leaving 23 bases between. Germline CDR1 is MDHEN and CDR2 is SYDVKM. The CDR3 is made up of 18 amino acids. This CDR3 reads CASRAPLGGGAGTDTQYF. As DNA, the CDR3 is TGTGCCAGCAGAGCACCCCTAGGAGGGGGGGCGGGCACAGATACGCAGTATTTT.

The chain joins TRBV6-5 to TRBJ2-1; D perhaps matches TRBD1 (6 bases). Trimming removed 9 bases from V and 0 bases from J, with 15 bases in between. CDR1 MNHEY and CDR2 SVGAGI come from the germline V gene. The CDR3 spans 15 residues. The CDR3: CARTTGQSSYNEQFF. CDR3 sequence (DNA): TGTGCCAGGACCACAGGGCAGAGCTCCTACAATGAGCAGTTCTTC.

This clone appeared many times. The gene calls are TRBV29-1 and TRBJ2-2, with D possibly being TRBD2 (5 bases). Trimming shortened V by 6 bases and J by 1 base, and 12 bases separated the two germline ends. This CDR3 is 14 amino acids long. The germline gives CDR1 SQVTM, CDR2 ANQGSEA. CDR3 sequence: CSVEKAENTGELFF. For the CDR3, the DNA is TGCAGCGTGGAGAAAGCGGAGAACACCGGGGAGCTGTTTTTT.

This sequence joins TRBV29-1 and TRBJ1-2; D ambiguous. Germline V lookup: CDR1 SQVTM, CDR2 ANQGSEA. Trimming cost V 1 base and J 0 bases, with 9 bases left between them. The CDR3 consists of 14 residues. CDR3 bases: TGCAGCGTTGAAGTCGCTTCAGCTAACTATGGCTACACCTTC. Translation: CSVEVASANYGYTF.

DNA for the CDR3: TGTGCCAGCAGTATCGACAGGGCAATTTCACCCCTCCACTTT. It yields the protein CASSIDRAISPLHF. The V gene is TRBV2, the J gene TRBJ1-6, with 7 nucleotides matching TRBD1. The CDR3 consists of 14 residues. J gave up 9 bases and V 5 bases, and 7 bases lay outside the gene matches. Germline V gives CDR1 SNHLY, CDR2 FYNNEI.

In regard to this clone: One junction end disagrees with the germline gene, perhaps due to a read error. The chain uses TRBV7-7 and TRBJ2-5; TRBD1 agrees at 9 bases. CDR1 SSHAT and CDR2 FNYEAQ come from the germline V gene (reference sequence). This CDR3 contains 16 residues. DNA for the CDR3: TGTGCTAGCAGCGCCTCCCGCTACAGGGGGCGGGAGACCCAGTACTTC. It codes for CASSASRYRGRETQYF. Complete variable domain (other parts from reference TRBV7-7 and TRBJ2-5): GAGVSQSPRYKVTKRGQDVTLRCDPISSHATLYWYQQALGQGPEFLTYFNYEAQPDKSGLPSDRFSAERPEGSISTLTIQRTEQRDSAMYRCASSASRYRGRETQYFGPGTRLLVL.

This rearrangement joins TRBV9 to TRBJ2-2; 13 nucleotides line up with TRBD2. The CDR3 is 16 residues long. Germline V lookup: CDR1 SGDLS, CDR2 YYNGEE. The V gene end was trimmed by 4 bases and the J gene end by 6 bases; junction bases not matched to a gene: 6. CDR3 residues: CASSTQGLAGSGELFF. In nucleotides, the CDR3 is TGTGCCAGCAGCACCCAGGGACTAGCGGGGTCCGGGGAGCTGTTTTTT. Supplemented by reference TRBV9 and TRBJ2-2, the full variable domain reads DSGVTQTPKHLITATGQRVTLRCSPRSGDLSVYWYQQSLDQGLQFLIQYYNGEERAKGNILERFSAQQFPDLHSELNLSSLELGDSALYFCASSTQGLAGSGELFFGEGSRLTVL.

The chain links TRBV9 to TRBJ1-2; possibly TRBD1 for D (6 bases). This CDR3 has 14 residues. The V gene lost 3 bases and the J gene lost 8 bases, with 17 bases spanning the gap. Germline loops: CDR1 SGDLS, CDR2 YYNGEE. CDR3 DNA: TGTGCCAGCAGCGACAGGGTTTCAATGGGCGGCTACACCTTC. This gives the protein CASSDRVSMGGYTF.

Note on this clone: The same CDR3 is also encoded by other DNA sequences in this sample. The J gene is TRBJ1-1, the V gene TRBV18; 8 bases align to TRBD1. The germline V gene encodes CDR1 KGHSH and CDR2 LQKENI. The junction had 4 bases not matched to a gene; V was cut back by 3 bases and J by 4 bases. This CDR3 comprises 14 residues. The CDR3 region is CASSPRTGGTEAFF. Written as DNA, the CDR3 is TGTGCCAGCTCACCTCGAACAGGGGGCACTGAAGCTTTCTTT.

This clone was found once. The V call is TRBV19, the J call TRBJ1-4, with D uncertain. The CDR3 is 15 amino acids. Germline-derived CDR1 and CDR2 are LNHDA and SQIVND (reference sequence). Trimming took 8 bases from V and 0 from J, leaving 13 bases between them. CDR3 nucleotides: TGTGCCAGTGCTTTTCGAGGGTCAACTAATGAAAAACTGTTTTTT. It yields the protein CASAFRGSTNEKLFF.

The chain employs TRBV7-2 and TRBJ1-2; D perhaps matches TRBD1 (5 bases). Trimming pared 1 base from V and 3 bases from J, leaving 12 bases between. The CDR3 sequence is 15 residues long. The V gene's germline CDR1 is SGHTA and CDR2 FQGNSA. The CDR3 spells CASSLVVQGYYGYTF. CDR3 nucleotide sequence: TGTGCCAGCAGCTTAGTCGTCCAGGGTTACTATGGCTACACCTTC.

This chain joins TRBV20-1 and TRBJ2-3, with 10 bases fitting TRBD2. J was trimmed by 1 base and V by 3 bases; bases with no gene match: 10. The CDR3 has 17 residues. CDR1 is DFQATT, CDR2 SNEGSKA, per germline (reference sequence). Here the CDR3 reads CSASLSGGGYGTDTQYF. The CDR3 DNA follows: TGCAGTGCTAGTTTGAGCGGGGGGGGTTATGGCACAGATACGCAGTATTTT.

CDR3 bases: TGTGCCAGCAGCGACATATCTGCCCCACTCCATGGCTACACCTTC. Encoded protein: CASSDISAPLHGYTF. The chain has TRBV4-2 and TRBJ1-2, with D unclear. The germline V gene has CDR1 LGHNA and CDR2 YNFKEQ. Trimming cost V 5 bases and J 6 bases, with 19 bases left between them. There are 15 residues in the CDR3.

As DNA, the CDR3 is TGCAGCGTTGACGGTACGACTAGCGGGGACTATGAGCAGTTCTTC. This codes for CSVDGTTSGDYEQFF. V and J are TRBV29-1 and TRBJ2-1; 11 bases line up with TRBD2. J gave up 8 bases and V 3 bases, and 9 bases lay outside the gene matches. In germline, CDR1 is SQVTM, CDR2 ANQGSEA. This CDR3 has 15 amino acids.

This clone was observed a few times. The chain carries TRBV29-1 and TRBJ1-2; D possibly corresponds to TRBD1 (6 bases). V was trimmed by 3 bases and J by 8 bases, leaving 16 bases between them. Per germline, CDR1 SQVTM and CDR2 ANQGSEA. The CDR3 spans 13 residues. CDR3 nucleotides: TGCAGCGTTGACACAGGGTGGGGACGGGGCTACACCTTC. Translating it yields CSVDTGWGRGYTF.

The genes are TRBV9 and TRBJ1-3; 7 bases are shared with TRBD1. The germline gives CDR1 SGDLS, CDR2 YYNGEE. There are 17 residues in the CDR3. The ends lost 0 bases at V and 0 bases at J; junction bases unmatched: 6. DNA of the CDR3: TGTGCCAGCAGCGTAGGTCAGGGGGGATACTCTGGAAACACCATATATTTT. Translated, it gives CASSVGQGGYSGNTIYF. The full variable domain, completed using reference TRBV9 and TRBJ1-3, is DSGVTQTPKHLITATGQRVTLRCSPRSGDLSVYWYQQSLDQGLQFLIQYYNGEERAKGNILERFSAQQFPDLHSELNLSSLELGDSALYFCASSVGQGGYSGNTIYFGEGSWLTVV.

This sequence joins TRBV4-1 and TRBJ1-2; D is perhaps TRBD1 (6 bases). The germline CDR1 and CDR2 sequences are MGHRA and YSYEKL. V gave up 6 bases and J gave up 2 bases, with 13 bases separating them. This CDR3 contains 14 residues. Here the CDR3 DNA reads TGCGCCAGCAGAGCCCCGGGGGGCAACTATGGCTACACCTTC. As protein: CASRAPGGNYGYTF.

The rearrangement links TRBV7-2 to TRBJ1-4; 9 bases map to TRBD1. Germline V gene data show CDR1 as SGHTA and CDR2 as FQGNSA. This CDR3 has 16 amino acids. V was clipped by 1 base and J by 8 bases; unmatched bases: 8. CDR3 DNA sequence: TGTGCCAGCAGCTTAGGACACAGGGGGCCAGTCGAAAAACTGTTTTTT. Translation gives CASSLGHRGPVEKLFF.

With regard to this clone: The germline gene is not matched at one end of the junction; a read error may be the cause. The rearrangement uses TRBV7-2 and TRBJ2-3; 13 positions match TRBD2. CDR1 SGHTA and CDR2 FQGNSA come from the germline V gene. This CDR3 is 13 amino acids long. The CDR3 DNA follows: TGTGCCAGCAGCTCCTCTCGACTAGCGGGGGGCCCTTTT. Amino acids: CASSSSRLAGGPF.

The chain links TRBV7-3 to TRBJ1-1; D uncertain. V lost 0 bases, J lost 6 bases, and 8 bases lay in between. Germline CDR1 is SGHTA and CDR2 is FQGTGA. The CDR3 extends over 13 amino acids. CDR3 sequence: CASSLTRVSEAFF. The CDR3 DNA is TGTGCCAGCAGCTTAACGAGGGTTTCTGAAGCTTTCTTT.

V and J are TRBV5-1 and TRBJ1-1; D not resolved. Trimming took 0 bases from V and 7 from J, leaving 13 bases between them. CDR1 and CDR2 from the germline V gene are SGHRS and YFSETQ. This CDR3 is built from 14 residues. The CDR3 region is CASSLALAGGEAFF. CDR3 DNA: TGCGCCAGCAGCTTGGCCTTGGCGGGTGGTGAAGCTTTCTTT.

The V and J genes are TRBV4-1 and TRBJ1-6; 7 bases line up with TRBD1. The germline gives CDR1 MGHRA, CDR2 YSYEKL. J lost 7 bases, V lost 1 base, and 10 bases had no gene match. This CDR3 spans 17 amino acids. The CDR3 loop is CASSQGQGILVNSPLHF. DNA for the CDR3: TGCGCCAGCAGCCAAGGACAGGGAATACTAGTAAATTCACCCCTCCACTTT.

The chain couples TRBV7-8 to TRBJ2-7; TRBD1 matches 7 bases. Germline-derived CDR1 and CDR2 are SGHVS and FQNEAQ. Unmatched junction bases numbered 5, after V lost 4 bases and J lost 2 bases. The CDR3 spans 14 residues. The CDR3 region has the DNA TGTGCCAGCAGCTCGACCGGGACAGCCTACGAGCAGTACGTC. Translated, it gives CASSSTGTAYEQYV.